This TCR beta chain emerged from a study of CD8+ T cells in alopecia areata. Extracted from the samples, RNA was reverse transcribed into cDNA to serve as the sequencing template. Clones were read by immunoSEQ multiplex PCR, and TCRdb kept only the in-frame ones, dropping some. The table lists under 250,000 clones, approximately 57% of them singletons. Treatment in this sample: oral pan-JAK inhibitor, 5-10 mg twice daily. From PBMCs, CD4+ and CD8+ T cells were sorted. The J segment lost 1 base and the V segment lost 1 base, leaving 10 bases of the junction unmatched. In germline, CDR1 is KGHSH, CDR2 LQKENI. The CDR3 sequence is 18 residues long. The table lists this clone with a few counts.

The TCR sequence derives from a human donor with alopecia areata. The chain joins TRBV18 to TRBJ2-3, with TRBD2 identical over 8 bases. This specimen was CD4+ T cells sorted from blood, taken at week 4, from a patient treated with tofacitinib. For the CDR3, the DNA is TGTGCCAGCTCACCACGGATCTTAGCGGGGAGAGGCACAGATACGCAGTATTTT. Translating gives CASSPRILAGRGTDTQYF.